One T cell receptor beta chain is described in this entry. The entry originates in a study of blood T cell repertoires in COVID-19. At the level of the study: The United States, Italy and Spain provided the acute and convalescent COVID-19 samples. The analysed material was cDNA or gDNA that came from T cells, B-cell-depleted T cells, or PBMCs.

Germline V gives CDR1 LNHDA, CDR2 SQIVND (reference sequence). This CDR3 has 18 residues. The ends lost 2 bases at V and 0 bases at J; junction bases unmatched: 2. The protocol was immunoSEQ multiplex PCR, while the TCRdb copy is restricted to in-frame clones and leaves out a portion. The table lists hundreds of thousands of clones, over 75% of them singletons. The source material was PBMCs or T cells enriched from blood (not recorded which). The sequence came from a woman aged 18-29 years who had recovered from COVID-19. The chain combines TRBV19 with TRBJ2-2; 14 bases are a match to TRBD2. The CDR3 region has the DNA TGTGCCAGTAGTATAAAGGGACTAGCGGGGGCGAACACCGGGGAGCTGTTTTTT. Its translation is CASSIKGLAGANTGELFF.